This T cell receptor (beta chain) was sequenced during a study of cytomegalovirus exposure and HLA in healthy donors. Study-wide findings and caveats: The authors later linked a missense DCLRE1C variant to TCR beta V- and J-gene trimming.

Regarding donors, all were healthy bone marrow donors. The CDR3 consists of 14 residues. V lost 4 bases to trimming and J lost 7 bases, with 14 bases between them. Germline V gene sequence: CDR1 LGHNA, CDR2 YNFKEQ. A remark on this clone: Its target is unknown.

Use of 60 Vbeta and 13 Jbeta primers characterized the PCR. The protocol was immunoSEQ multiplex PCR, while the TCRdb copy is restricted to in-frame clones and leaves out a portion. The sample has over 130,000 clones; roughly 77% are singletons. The chain recombines TRBV4-2 with TRBJ2-1, with D unclear. The receptor comes from a human donor in good health. Specimen: PBMCs. CDR3 coding DNA: TGTGCCAGCAGCCTAACGCTAAGGAGTAATGAGCAGTTCTTC. This translates into CASSLTLRSNEQFF.